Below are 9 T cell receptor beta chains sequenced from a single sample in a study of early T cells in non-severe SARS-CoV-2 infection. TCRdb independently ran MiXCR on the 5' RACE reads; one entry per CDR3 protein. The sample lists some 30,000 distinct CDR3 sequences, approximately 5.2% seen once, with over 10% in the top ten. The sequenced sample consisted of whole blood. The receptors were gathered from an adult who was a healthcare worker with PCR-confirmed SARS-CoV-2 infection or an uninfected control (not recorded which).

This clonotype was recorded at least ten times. DNA of the CDR3: TGTGCCAGCAGCCCTGACAACCGGAGGGAGCTGTTTTTT. It translates to CASSPDNRRELFF. V gene TRBV11-2 combines with J gene TRBJ2-2; the D is unclear. The CDR3 runs 13 residues. Germline values: CDR1 SGHAT, CDR2 FQNNGV. V gave up 5 bases and J gave up 9 bases, with 13 bases separating them.

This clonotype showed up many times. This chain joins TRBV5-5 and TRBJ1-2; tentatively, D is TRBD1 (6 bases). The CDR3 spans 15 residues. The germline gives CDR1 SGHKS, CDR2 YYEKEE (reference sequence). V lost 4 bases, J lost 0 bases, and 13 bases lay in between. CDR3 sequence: CASSLGQSTNYGYTF. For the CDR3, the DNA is TGTGCCAGCAGCCTTGGACAGAGCACTAACTATGGCTACACCTTC.

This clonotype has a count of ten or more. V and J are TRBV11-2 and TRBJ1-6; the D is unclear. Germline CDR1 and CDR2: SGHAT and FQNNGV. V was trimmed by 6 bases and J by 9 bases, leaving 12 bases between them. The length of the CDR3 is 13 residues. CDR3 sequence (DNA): TGTGCCAGCAGACAAAACGAAGTTTCACCCCTCCACTTT. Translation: CASRQNEVSPLHF.

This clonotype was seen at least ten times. For the CDR3, the DNA is TGCAGCGTTGATGTTCGAGCAGATACGCAGTATTTT. Amino acid sequence: CSVDVRADTQYF. V gene TRBV29-1 combines with J gene TRBJ2-3; D uncertain. V was cut by 3 bases and J by 4 bases, with 8 bases left in between. Germline CDR1 and CDR2: SQVTM and ANQGSEA. This CDR3 contains 12 residues.

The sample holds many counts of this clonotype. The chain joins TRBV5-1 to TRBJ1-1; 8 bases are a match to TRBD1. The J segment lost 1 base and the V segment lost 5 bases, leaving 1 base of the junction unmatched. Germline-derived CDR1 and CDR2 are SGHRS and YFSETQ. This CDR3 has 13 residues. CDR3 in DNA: TGCGCCAGCAGTGGACAGGGGAACACTGAAGCTTTCTTT. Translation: CASSGQGNTEAFF.

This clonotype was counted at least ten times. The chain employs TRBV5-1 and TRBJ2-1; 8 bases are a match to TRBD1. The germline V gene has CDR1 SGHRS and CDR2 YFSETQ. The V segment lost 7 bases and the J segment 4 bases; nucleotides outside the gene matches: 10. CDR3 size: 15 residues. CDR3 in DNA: TGCGCCAGCGGGATTTGGACAGGGCTGTACAATGAGCAGTTCTTC. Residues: CASGIWTGLYNEQFF.

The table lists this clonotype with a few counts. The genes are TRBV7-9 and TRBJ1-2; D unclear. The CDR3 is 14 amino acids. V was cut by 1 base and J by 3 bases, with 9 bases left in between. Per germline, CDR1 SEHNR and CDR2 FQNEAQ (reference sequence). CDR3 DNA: TGTGCCAGCAGCTTAGGGCAGGCCGACTATGGCTACACCTTC. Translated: CASSLGQADYGYTF. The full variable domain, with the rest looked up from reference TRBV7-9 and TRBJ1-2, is DTGVSQNPRHKITKRGQNVTFRCDPISEHNRLYWYRQTLGQGPEFLTYFQNEAQLEKSRLLSDRFSAERPKGSFSTLEIQRTEQGDSAMYLCASSLGQADYGYTFGSGTRLTVV.

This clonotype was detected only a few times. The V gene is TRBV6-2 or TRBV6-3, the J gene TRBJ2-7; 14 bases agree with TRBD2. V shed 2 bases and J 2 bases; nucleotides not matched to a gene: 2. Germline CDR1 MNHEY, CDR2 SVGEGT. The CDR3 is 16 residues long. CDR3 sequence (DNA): TGTGCCAGCAGTTACGGGACTAGCGGGAGAACCTACGAGCAGTACTTC. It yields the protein CASSYGTSGRTYEQYF.

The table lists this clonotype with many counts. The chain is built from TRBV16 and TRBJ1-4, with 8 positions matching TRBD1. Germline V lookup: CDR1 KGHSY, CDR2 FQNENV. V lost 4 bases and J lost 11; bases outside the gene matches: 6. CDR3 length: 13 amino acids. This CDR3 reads CASSLGTGEKLFF. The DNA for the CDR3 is TGTGCCAGCAGCCTAGGGACAGGCGAGAAACTGTTTTTT.